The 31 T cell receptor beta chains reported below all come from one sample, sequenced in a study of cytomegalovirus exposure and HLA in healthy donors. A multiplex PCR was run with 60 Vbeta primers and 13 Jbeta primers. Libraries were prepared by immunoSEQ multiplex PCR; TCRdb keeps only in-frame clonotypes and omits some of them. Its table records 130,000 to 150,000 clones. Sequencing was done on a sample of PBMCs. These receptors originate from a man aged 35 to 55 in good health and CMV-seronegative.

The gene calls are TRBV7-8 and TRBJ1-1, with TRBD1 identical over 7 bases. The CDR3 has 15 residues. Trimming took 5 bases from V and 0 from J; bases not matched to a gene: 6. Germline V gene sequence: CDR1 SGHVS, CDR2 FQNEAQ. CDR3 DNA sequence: TGTGCCAGCAGCCCCGACAGGGTATTGAACACTGAAGCTTTCTTT. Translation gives CASSPDRVLNTEAFF.

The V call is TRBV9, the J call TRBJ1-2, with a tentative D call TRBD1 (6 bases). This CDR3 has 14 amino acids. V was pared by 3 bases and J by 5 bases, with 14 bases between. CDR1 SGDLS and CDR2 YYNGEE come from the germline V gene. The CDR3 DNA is TGTGCCAGCAGCGACAGGGATCGCTTTTATGGCTACACCTTC. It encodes CASSDRDRFYGYTF.

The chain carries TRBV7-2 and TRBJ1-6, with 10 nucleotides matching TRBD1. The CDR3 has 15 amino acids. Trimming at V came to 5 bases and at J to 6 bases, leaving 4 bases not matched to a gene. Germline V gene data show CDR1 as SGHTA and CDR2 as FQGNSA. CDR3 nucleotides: TGTGCCAGCAGCAACCGGGACAGGGGTAATTCACCCCTCCACTTT. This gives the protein CASSNRDRGNSPLHF.

CDR3 DNA sequence: TGTGCCAGCAGTCCCGGGGACAGGGGATACGATAATTCACCCCTCCACTTT. This translates into CASSPGDRGYDNSPLHF. The chain uses TRBV5-4 and TRBJ1-6, with 10 bases aligning to TRBD1. Germline lookup yields CDR1 SGHNT and CDR2 YYREEE (reference sequence). The V segment lost 5 bases and the J segment 5 bases; nucleotides outside the gene matches: 10. This CDR3 is 17 amino acids long.

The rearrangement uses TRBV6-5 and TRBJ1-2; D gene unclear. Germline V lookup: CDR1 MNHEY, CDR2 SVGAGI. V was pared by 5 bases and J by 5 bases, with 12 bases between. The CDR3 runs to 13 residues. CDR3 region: CASSRLSGYGYTF. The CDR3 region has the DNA TGTGCCAGCAGTCGTCTCTCGGGATATGGCTACACCTTC.

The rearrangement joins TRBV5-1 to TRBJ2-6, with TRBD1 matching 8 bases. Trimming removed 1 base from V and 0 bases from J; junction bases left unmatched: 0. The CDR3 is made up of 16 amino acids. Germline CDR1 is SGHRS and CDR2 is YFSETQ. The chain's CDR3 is CASSLTGGSGANVLTF. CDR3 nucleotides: TGCGCCAGCAGCTTGACAGGGGGCTCTGGGGCCAACGTCCTGACTTTC.

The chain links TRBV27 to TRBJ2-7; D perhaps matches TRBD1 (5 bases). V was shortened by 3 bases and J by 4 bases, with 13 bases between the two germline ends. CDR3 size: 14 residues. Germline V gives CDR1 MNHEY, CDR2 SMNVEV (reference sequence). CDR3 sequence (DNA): TGTGCCAGCAGTTTGTGGACATCGATATACGAGCAGTACTTC. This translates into CASSLWTSIYEQYF.

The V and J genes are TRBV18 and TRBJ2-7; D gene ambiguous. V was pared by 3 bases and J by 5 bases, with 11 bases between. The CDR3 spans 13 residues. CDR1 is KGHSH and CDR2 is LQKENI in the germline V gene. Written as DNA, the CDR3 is TGTGCCAGCTCACCCTCGGAGTTCCACGAGCAGTACTTC. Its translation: CASSPSEFHEQYF.

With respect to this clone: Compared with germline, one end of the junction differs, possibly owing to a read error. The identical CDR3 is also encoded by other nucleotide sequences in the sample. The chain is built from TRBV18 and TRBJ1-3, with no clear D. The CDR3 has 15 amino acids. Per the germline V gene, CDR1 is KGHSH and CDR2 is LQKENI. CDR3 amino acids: CASSLGSSSGNTIYF. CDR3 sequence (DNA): TGTGCCAGCTCACTGGGGAGCAGCTCTGGAAACACCATATACTTT.

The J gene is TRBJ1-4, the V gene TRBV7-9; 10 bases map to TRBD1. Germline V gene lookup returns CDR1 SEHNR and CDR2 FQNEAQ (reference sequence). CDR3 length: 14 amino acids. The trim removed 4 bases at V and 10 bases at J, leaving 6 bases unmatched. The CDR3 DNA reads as TGTGCCAGCAGCTCCGGACAGGGGGAGGGAAAACTGTTTTTT. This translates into CASSSGQGEGKLFF.

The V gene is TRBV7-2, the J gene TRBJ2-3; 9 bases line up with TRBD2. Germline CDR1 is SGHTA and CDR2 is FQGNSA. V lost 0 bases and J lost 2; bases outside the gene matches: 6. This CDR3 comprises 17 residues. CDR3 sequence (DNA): TGTGCCAGCAGCTTAGCGCTAAGCGGGGGGCTCACAGATACGCAGTATTTT. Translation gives CASSLALSGGLTDTQYF.

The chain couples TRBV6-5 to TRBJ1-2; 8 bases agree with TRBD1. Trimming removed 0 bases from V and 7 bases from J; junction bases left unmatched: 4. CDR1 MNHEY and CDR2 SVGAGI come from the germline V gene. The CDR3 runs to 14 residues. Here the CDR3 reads CASSYSTGAFGYTF. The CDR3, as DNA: TGTGCCAGCAGTTACTCGACAGGGGCATTTGGCTACACCTTC.

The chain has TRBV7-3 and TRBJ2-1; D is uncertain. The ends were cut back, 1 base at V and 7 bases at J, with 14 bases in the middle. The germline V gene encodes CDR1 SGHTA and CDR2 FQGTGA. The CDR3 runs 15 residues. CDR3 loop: CASSLIASRDNEQFF. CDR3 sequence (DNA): TGTGCCAGCAGCTTAATAGCAAGCCGCGATAATGAGCAGTTCTTC.

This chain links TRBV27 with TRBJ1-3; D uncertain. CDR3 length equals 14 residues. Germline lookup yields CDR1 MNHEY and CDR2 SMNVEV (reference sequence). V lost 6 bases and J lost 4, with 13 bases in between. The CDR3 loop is CASSGGLSGNTIYF. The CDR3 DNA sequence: TGTGCCAGCAGCGGAGGGCTCTCCGGAAACACCATATATTTT.

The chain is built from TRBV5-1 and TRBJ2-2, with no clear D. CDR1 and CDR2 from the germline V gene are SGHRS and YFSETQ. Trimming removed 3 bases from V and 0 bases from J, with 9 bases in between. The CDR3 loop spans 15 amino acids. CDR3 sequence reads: CASSSRDSNTGELFF. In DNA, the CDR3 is TGCGCCAGCAGCTCCCGAGACTCGAACACCGGGGAGCTGTTTTTT.

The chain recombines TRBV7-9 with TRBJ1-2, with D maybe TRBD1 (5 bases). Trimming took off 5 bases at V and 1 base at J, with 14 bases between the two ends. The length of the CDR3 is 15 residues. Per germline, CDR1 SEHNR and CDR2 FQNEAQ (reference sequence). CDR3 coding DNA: TGTGCCAGCAGCCAAACCTCAGGGTTTAACTATGGCTACACCTTC. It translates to CASSQTSGFNYGYTF.

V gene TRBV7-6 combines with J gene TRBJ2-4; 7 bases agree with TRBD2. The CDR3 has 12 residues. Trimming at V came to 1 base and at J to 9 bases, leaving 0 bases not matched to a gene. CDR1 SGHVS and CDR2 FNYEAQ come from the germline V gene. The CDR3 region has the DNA TGTGCCAGCAGCTTAGGCGGGGGCATTCAGTACTTC. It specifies CASSLGGGIQYF.

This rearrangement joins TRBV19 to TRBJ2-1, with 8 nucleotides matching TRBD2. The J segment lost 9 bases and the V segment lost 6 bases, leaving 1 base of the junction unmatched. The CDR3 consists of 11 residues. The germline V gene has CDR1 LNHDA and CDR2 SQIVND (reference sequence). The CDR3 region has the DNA TGTGCCAGTAGGACTAGCGCTGAGCAGTTCTTC. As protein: CASRTSAEQFF.

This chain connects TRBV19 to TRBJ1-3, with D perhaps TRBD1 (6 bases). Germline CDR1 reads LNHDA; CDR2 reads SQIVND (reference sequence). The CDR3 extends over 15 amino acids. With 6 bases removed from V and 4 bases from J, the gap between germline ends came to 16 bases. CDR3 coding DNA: TGTGCCAGTAGGACAGGTTCAAGCACCGGAAACACCATATATTTT. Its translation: CASRTGSSTGNTIYF.

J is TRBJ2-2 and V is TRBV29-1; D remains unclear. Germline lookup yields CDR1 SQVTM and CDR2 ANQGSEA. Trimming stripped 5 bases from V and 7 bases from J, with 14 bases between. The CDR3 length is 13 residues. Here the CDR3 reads CSVFPADHGELFF. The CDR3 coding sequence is TGCAGCGTTTTCCCTGCAGATCACGGGGAGCTGTTTTTT.

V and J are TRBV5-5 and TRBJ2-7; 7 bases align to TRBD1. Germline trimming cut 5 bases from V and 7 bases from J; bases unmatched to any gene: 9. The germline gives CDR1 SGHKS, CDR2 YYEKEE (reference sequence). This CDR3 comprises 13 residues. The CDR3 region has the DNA TGTGCCAGCAGGTCGAAACAGGGGTGGGAGCAGTACTTC. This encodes CASRSKQGWEQYF.

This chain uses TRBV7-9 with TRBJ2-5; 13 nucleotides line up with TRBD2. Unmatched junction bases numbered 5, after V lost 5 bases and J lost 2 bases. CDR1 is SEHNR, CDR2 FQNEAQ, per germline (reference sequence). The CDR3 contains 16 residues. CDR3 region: CASSRGLAGAQETQYF. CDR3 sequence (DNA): TGTGCCAGCAGCCGTGGACTAGCGGGGGCTCAAGAGACCCAGTACTTC.

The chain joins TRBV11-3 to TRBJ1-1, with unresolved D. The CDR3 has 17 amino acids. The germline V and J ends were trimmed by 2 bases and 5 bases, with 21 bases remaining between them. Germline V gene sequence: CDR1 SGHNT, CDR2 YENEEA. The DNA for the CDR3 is TGTGCCAGCAGCTTATCTGCGGGGATGGTGTTAGGGACTGAAGCTTTCTTT. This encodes CASSLSAGMVLGTEAFF.

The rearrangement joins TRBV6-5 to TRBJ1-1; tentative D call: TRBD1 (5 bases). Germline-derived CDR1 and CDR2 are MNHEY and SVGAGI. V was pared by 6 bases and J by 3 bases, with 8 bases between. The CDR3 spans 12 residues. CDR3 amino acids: CASSPGYTEAFF. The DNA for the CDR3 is TGTGCCAGCAGCCCAGGGTACACTGAAGCTTTCTTT.

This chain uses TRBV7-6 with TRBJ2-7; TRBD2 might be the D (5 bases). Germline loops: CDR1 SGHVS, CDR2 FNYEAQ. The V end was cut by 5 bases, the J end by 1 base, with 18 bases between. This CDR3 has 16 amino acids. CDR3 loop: CASSPRSGVLSYEQYF. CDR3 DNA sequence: TGTGCCAGCAGCCCCCGGTCCGGGGTACTATCCTACGAGCAGTACTTC.

The CDR3 here is CASSAFPGTGAGNEQFF. For the CDR3, the DNA is TGCGCCAGCAGCGCCTTTCCCGGGACAGGGGCCGGCAATGAGCAGTTCTTC. The V gene is TRBV4-1, the J gene TRBJ2-1, with 10 bases fitting TRBD1. Trimming cost V 5 bases and J 6 bases; bases outside gene matches: 13. The CDR3 totals 17 residues. Germline lookup yields CDR1 MGHRA and CDR2 YSYEKL.

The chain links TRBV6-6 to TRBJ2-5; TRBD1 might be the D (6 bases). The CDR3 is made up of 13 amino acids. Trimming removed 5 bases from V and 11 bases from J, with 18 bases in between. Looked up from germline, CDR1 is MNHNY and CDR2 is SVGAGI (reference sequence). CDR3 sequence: CASSPSTRGKQYF. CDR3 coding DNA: TGTGCCAGCAGTCCCAGTACCAGGGGCAAGCAGTACTTC.

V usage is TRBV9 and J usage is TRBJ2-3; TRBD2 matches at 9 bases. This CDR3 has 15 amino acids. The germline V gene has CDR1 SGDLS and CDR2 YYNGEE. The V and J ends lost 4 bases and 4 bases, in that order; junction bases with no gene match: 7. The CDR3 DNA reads TGTGCCAGCAGCTTCCTAGCGGGGACCCCAGATACGCAGTATTTT. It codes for CASSFLAGTPDTQYF.

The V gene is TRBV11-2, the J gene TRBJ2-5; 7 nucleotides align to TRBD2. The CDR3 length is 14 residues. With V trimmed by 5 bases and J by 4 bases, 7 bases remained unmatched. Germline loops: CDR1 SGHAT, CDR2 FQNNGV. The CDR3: CASSPIAGGETQYF. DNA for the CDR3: TGTGCCAGCAGCCCTATAGCGGGTGGAGAGACCCAGTACTTC.

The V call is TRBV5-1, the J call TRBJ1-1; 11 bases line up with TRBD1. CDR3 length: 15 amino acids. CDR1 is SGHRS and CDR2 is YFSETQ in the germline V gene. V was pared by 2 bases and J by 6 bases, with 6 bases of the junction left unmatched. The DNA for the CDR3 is TGCGCCAGCAGCTTACCGGGACAGGGGGTCCCTGAAGCTTTCTTT. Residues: CASSLPGQGVPEAFF.

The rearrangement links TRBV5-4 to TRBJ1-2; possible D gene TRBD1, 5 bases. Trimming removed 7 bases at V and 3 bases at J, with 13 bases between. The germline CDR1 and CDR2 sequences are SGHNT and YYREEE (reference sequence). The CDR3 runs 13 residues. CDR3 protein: CASALWGDYGYTF. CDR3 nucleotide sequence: TGTGCCAGCGCCCTCTGGGGGGACTATGGCTACACCTTC.